Described below is a single T cell receptor beta chain sequence and its context. Measured with immunoSEQ multiplex PCR; TCRdb has only the in-frame clones, and not every one. The table shows under 15,000 clones, with 82% occurring only once. The sample is drawn from a study of sequential checkpoint blockade in melanoma. The CDR3 is 15 amino acids. V was trimmed by 3 bases and J by 5 bases, leaving 16 bases between them. Per the germline V gene, CDR1 is MGHRA and CDR2 is YSYEKL. Treatment meaning: randomized to nivolumab then ipilimumab (arm A) or the reverse (arm B). The chain couples TRBV4-1 to TRBJ1-1; D is perhaps TRBD1 (6 bases). The specimen comprised CD8+ T cells sorted from blood (inferred from file names), sampled from a patient given nivolumab and ipilimumab in sequence. The receptor was derived from a human donor with melanoma. CDR3 loop: CASSQKGGGGTEAFF. As DNA, the CDR3 is TGCGCCAGCAGCCAGAAGGGCGGGGGCGGAACTGAAGCTTTCTTT.